The 3 T cell receptor beta chains below were found in one sample sequenced in a study of T cell responses to AZD1222 COVID-19 vaccine (dated by TCRdb to 2020 to 2023). The library came from the immunoSEQ multiplex PCR assay. Sourced from immuneACCESS, this table was stored by TCRdb with only in-frame sequences that have V and J called. A share of the clones is absent; for the studies checked, an unresolved V gene accounts for under half, and the remainder has no known explanation. This sample is represented by roughly 130,000 clones; roughly nine tenths of them were singletons. The ten largest clones capture about 3% of the sample. The time point label, read with the paper, signifies: baseline before first vaccination. This specimen consisted of peripheral blood, obtained on day 0 of AZD1222 vaccination. These TCRs come from an adult in good health.

CDR3 region: CASSPIAGGQGEQYF. The CDR3 DNA sequence: TGTGCCAGCAGCCCAATAGCGGGAGGTCAGGGCGAGCAGTACTTC. The V call is TRBV9, the J call TRBJ2-7; 10 bases align to TRBD2. The V gene end was trimmed by 4 bases and the J gene end by 6 bases; junction bases not matched to a gene: 10. Germline lookup yields CDR1 SGDLS and CDR2 YYNGEE. The CDR3 totals 15 residues.

Only one count was recorded for this clone. The chain employs TRBV5-4 and TRBJ2-2; tentatively, D is TRBD2 (5 bases). Trimming shortened V by 6 bases and J by 5 bases, and 17 bases separated the two germline ends. Per germline, CDR1 SGHNT and CDR2 YYREEE (reference sequence). The CDR3 runs to 15 residues. As DNA, the CDR3 is TGTGCCAGCACCGCCCGGGATGGGTTAACCGGGGAGCTGTTTTTT. Translation: CASTARDGLTGELFF.

V is TRBV4-2 and J is TRBJ2-1; perhaps D is TRBD1 or TRBD2 (5 bases each). Germline CDR1 LGHNA, CDR2 YNFKEQ. The CDR3 has 18 amino acids. V dropped 0 bases and J dropped 4 bases, with 19 bases sitting between them. The CDR3 DNA reads as TGTGCCAGCAGCCAAGATGGAGGTGGGGGACGGACGTACAATGAGCAGTTCTTC. Translation: CASSQDGGGGRTYNEQFF.